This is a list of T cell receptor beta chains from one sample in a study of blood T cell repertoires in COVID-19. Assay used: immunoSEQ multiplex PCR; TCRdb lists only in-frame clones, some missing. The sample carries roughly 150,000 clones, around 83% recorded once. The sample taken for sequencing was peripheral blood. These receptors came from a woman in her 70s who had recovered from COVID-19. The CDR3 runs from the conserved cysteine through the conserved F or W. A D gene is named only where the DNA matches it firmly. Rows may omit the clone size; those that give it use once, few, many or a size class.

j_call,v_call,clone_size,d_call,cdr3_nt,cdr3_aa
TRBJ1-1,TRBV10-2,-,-,TGCGCCAGCAGTTTTGGGCAAGGTGAAGCTTTCTTT,CASSFGQGEAFF
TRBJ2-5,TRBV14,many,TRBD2,TGTGCCAGCAACCCGAACGCCGGTAGCGGGAGGGGAGAGACCCAGTACTTC,CASNPNAGSGRGETQYF
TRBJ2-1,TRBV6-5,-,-,TGTGCCAGCAGTTACGGGCAGGTGGGGGGCAATGAGCAGTTCTTC,CASSYGQVGGNEQFF
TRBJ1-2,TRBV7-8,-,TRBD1,TGTGCCAGCAGCCCCACCAGGGGACAGGGCCCCCGGGGTGGCTACACCTTC,CASSPTRGQGPRGGYTF
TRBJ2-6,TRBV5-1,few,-,TGCGCCAGCAGCTCGGTTTGGGGCGCCTCTGGGGCCAACGTCCTGACTTTC,CASSSVWGASGANVLTF
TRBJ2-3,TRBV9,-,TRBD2,TGTGCCAGCAGCGTAGGGGCGGGGGGTGTAGATACGCAGTATTTT,CASSVGAGGVDTQYF
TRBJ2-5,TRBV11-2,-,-,TGTGCCAGCTCTCGGGGGACGGAGACCCAGTACTTC,CASSRGTETQYF
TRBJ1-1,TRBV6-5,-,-,TGTGCCAGCAGCAGATTGTCGAACACTGAAGCTTTCTTT,CASSRLSNTEAFF
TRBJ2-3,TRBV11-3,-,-,TGTGCCAGCAGCTTAGATTCCCTTTACACAGATACGCAGTATTTT,CASSLDSLYTDTQYF
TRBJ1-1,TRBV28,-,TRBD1,TGTGCCAGCGCGACAGGGGGGGCCACTGAAGCTTTCTTT,CASATGGATEAFF
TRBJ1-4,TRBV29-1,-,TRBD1,TGCAGCGTTGAAGATCCCCCCGGGACAGCAAATGAAAAACTGTTTTTT,CSVEDPPGTANEKLFF
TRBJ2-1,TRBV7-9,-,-,TGTGCCAGCAGCTTAGAGGTTGGGGCCCACTCCTACAATGAGCAGTTCTTC,CASSLEVGAHSYNEQFF
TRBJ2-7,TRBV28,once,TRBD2,TGTGCCAGCCGCCCCTCCCCGGGTCGGGCGGGAGAGGCGGACTTC,CASRPSPGRAGEADF
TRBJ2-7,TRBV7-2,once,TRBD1,TGTGCCAGCAGCCCAGACAGGGGGGGCTACGAGCAGTACTTC,CASSPDRGGYEQYF
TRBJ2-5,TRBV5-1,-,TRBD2,TGCGCCAGCAGCTTGGGGGCAACTAGCGGGAGGGCGACTGAGACCCAGTACTTC,CASSLGATSGRATETQYF
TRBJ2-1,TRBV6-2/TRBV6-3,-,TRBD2,TGTGCCAGCAGTTACCCCCCTCGGGTAGCGGGGGGGAATGAGCAGTTCTTC,CASSYPPRVAGGNEQFF
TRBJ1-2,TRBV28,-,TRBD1,TGTGCCAGCAGTCTAACCTCCGGGACAGGGGACTATGGCTACACCTTC,CASSLTSGTGDYGYTF
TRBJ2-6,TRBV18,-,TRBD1,TGTGCCAGCCCTCAACAGGGGTTGGGCTCTGGGGCCAACGTCCTGACTTTC,CASPQQGLGSGANVLTF
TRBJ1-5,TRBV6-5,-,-,TGTGCCAGCACTGGGCAGGGTGATCAGCCCCAGCATTTT,CASTGQGDQPQHF
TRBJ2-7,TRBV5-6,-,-,TGTGCCAGCAGCTTGGGGGCAGGAAGCTACGAGCAGTACTTC,CASSLGAGSYEQYF
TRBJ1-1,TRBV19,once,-,TGTGCCAGTACCCCGGCGGCGGGAAACACTGAAGCTTTCTTT,CASTPAAGNTEAFF
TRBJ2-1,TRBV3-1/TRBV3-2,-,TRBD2,TGTGCCAGCAGCCCCGGGACTACAAGTCGAGAGTTCTTC,CASSPGTTSREFF
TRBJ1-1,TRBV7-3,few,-,TGTGCCAGCAGCTTCTCCCGGGGCACTGAAGCTTTCTTT,CASSFSRGTEAFF
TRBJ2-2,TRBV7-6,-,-,TGTGCCAGCAGCCCCCGGACATCTCCGAACACCGGGGAGCTGTTTTTT,CASSPRTSPNTGELFF
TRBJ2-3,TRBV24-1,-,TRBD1,TGTGCCACCAGTGATCCACGACAGGGCGATACGCAGTATTTT,CATSDPRQGDTQYF
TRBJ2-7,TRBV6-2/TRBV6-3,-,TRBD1,TGTGCCAGCAGTAGGGGACAGGCCTACGAGCAGTACTTC,CASSRGQAYEQYF
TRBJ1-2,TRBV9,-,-,TGTGCCAGCAGCGTAACCCCCCGGGCAGGGGAAGGCTACACCTTC,CASSVTPRAGEGYTF
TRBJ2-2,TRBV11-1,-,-,TGTGCCAGCAGCTTCGCTAGGGGGGAGCTGTTTTTT,CASSFARGELFF
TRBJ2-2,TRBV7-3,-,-,TGTGCCAGCAGCCCCCGTGGACAGCCCAACACCGGGGAGCTGTTTTTT,CASSPRGQPNTGELFF
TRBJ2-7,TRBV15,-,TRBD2,TGTGCCACCAGCAGTGGCCTCGCGGTGGGGGGGTTGGCCTACGAGCAGTACTTC,CATSSGLAVGGLAYEQYF
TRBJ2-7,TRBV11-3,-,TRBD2,TGTGCCAGCAGCTCGCGTAGCGGGGGATCCTACGAGCAGTACTTC,CASSSRSGGSYEQYF
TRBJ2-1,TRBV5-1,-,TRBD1,TGCGCCAGCAGCTTGGACGGACAGGGACCTTACAATGAGCAGTTCTTC,CASSLDGQGPYNEQFF
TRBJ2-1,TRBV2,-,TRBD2,TGTGCCAGCAGTGACGACGGGGGGAGCTACTACGGTGAGCAGTTCTTC,CASSDDGGSYYGEQFF
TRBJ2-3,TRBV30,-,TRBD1,TGTGCCTGGAGTGGAAACAGGGGGGGCACAGATACGCAGTATTTT,CAWSGNRGGTDTQYF
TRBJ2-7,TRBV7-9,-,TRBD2,TGTGCCAGCAGCTTAGGGAGCGGGGGGGCCTCCTACGAGCAGTACTTC,CASSLGSGGASYEQYF
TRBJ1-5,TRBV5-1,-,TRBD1,TGCGCCAGCAGCTTGGGGGGACAGGGGATTAGCAATCAGCCCCAGCATTTT,CASSLGGQGISNQPQHF
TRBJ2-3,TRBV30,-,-,TGTGCCTGGAGTGTTGGGCAGCCCATCCTCGGCGCAGATACGCAGTATTTT,CAWSVGQPILGADTQYF
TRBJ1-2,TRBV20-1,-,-,TGCAGTGCTAGTACCAGCGAGATTAACTATGGCTACACCTTC,CSASTSEINYGYTF
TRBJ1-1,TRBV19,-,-,TGTGCCAGTAGTACGGGACACCCAGTGAACACTGAAGCTTTCTTT,CASSTGHPVNTEAFF
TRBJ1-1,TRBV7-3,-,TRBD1,TGTGCCAGCAGCTTACAGGGGGCAGGAGCTGAAGCTTTCTTT,CASSLQGAGAEAFF
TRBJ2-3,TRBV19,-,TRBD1,TGTGCCAGTAGGGGCAGGGGGCAAGATACGCAGTATTTT,CASRGRGQDTQYF
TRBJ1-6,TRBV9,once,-,TGTGCCAGCAGCGTAGCGGGGGGGCGCGCCCTTGGTTCACCCCTCCACTTT,CASSVAGGRALGSPLHF
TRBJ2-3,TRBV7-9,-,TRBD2,TGTGCCAGCAGCTTGGGGCTAGCGGCCACAGATACGCAGTATTTT,CASSLGLAATDTQYF
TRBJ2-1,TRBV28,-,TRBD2,TGTGCCAGCAGTTCAACTAGCGGGGTAAGCTCCTACAATGAGCAGTTCTTC,CASSSTSGVSSYNEQFF
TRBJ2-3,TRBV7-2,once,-,TGTGCCAGCAGCCCTAGGACTGGACCAGATACGCAGTATTTT,CASSPRTGPDTQYF
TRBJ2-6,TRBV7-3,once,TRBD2,TGTGCCAGCAGCCCCGGGATCCCGGGGGGCCTGACTTTC,CASSPGIPGGLTF
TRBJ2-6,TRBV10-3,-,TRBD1,TGTGCCATCAGGGGAGGACAGGGGCGTGTAGGGGCCAACGTCCTGACTTTC,CAIRGGQGRVGANVLTF
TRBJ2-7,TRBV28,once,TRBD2,TGTGCCAGCAGCCCTCACGGCGGGAGGGCCCTGGGGTACGAGCAGTACTTC,CASSPHGGRALGYEQYF
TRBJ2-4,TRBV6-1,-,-,TGTGCCAGCAGTGAATCCCCGGAAAACATTCAGTACTTC,CASSESPENIQYF
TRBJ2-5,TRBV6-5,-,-,TGTGCCAGCCAACCGGGTTGGTTGGAGACCCAGTACTTC,CASQPGWLETQYF
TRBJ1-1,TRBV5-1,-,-,TGCGCCAGCAGCCCAACACAGGGATTGGGTGAAGCTTTCTTT,CASSPTQGLGEAFF
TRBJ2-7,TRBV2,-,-,TGTGCCAGCACCTTAAGCGGGTTTACCTACGAGCAGTACTTC,CASTLSGFTYEQYF
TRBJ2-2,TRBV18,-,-,TGTGCCAGCTCACCAGGGGCCGCTGCCAACGGGGAGCTGTTTTTT,CASSPGAAANGELFF
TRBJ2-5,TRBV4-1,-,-,TGCGCCAGCAGCCCCAGGGCCTTTAGGGAGACCCAGTACTTC,CASSPRAFRETQYF
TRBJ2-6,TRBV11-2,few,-,TGTGCCAGCAGCTCCTTCACACAGTGGGCCAACGTCCTGACTTTC,CASSSFTQWANVLTF